The next 14 T cell receptor beta chains were all read from a single sample in a study of T cells expressing NK-cell markers (TCRdb year 2020). The library was generated by 5' RACE. The sequencing machine was an Illumina HiSeq 2000. The reads went through TCRdb reprocessing, and each CDR3 protein sequence gets one entry with no DNA. The sample has about 260,000 distinct CDR3 sequences on record. The top ten clonotypes cover 4% to 4.5% of the sample. The sample consisted of blood T cells: a sorted CD56 or NKG2C T cell subset, CD4+ or CD8+ T cells, or bulk PBMC T cells (not recorded which). These receptor sequences come from a woman aged 18 to 69 in good health.

The chain is built from TRBV12-3 or TRBV12-4 and TRBJ1-5; TCRdb proposes TRBD1, but this gene call is untestable without DNA. This CDR3 is 14 amino acids long. CDR3 residues: CASTNPGGRQPQHF.

The gene calls are TRBV11-2 and TRBJ2-1; TCRdb names TRBD2, which stays unverified in the absence of DNA. The germline CDR1 and CDR2 sequences are SGHAT and FQNNGV. CDR3 length: 18 residues. CDR3 loop: CASSPVLAGALGGDEQFF.

This rearrangement joins TRBV28 to TRBJ2-1; TCRdb calls TRBD2, which cannot be checked without DNA. Germline loops: CDR1 MDHEN, CDR2 SYDVKM. The CDR3 is 14 residues long. The CDR3 loop is CASNLLAGGYEQFF. Combining the CDR3 with reference TRBV28 and TRBJ2-1 gives the whole variable domain DVKVTQSSRYLVKRTGEKVFLECVQDMDHENMFWYRQDPGLGLRLIYFSYDVKMKEKGDIPEGYSVSREKKERFSLILESASTNQTSMYLCASNLLAGGYEQFFGPGTRLTVL.

The V gene is TRBV6-2 or TRBV6-3, the J gene TRBJ2-3; TCRdb selects TRBD1, and the lack of DNA leaves this call unchecked. CDR1 is MNHEY, CDR2 SVGEGT, per germline. The CDR3 has 13 amino acids. The CDR3 here is CASRTGGTDTQYF.

This chain joins TRBV9 and TRBJ2-5; TCRdb's assignment of TRBD2 cannot be checked, as there is no DNA. Germline lookup yields CDR1 SGDLS and CDR2 YYNGEE. The CDR3 runs to 15 residues. CDR3 amino acids: CASSVGLAGEETQYF. Combining the CDR3 with reference TRBV9 and TRBJ2-5 gives the whole variable domain DSGVTQTPKHLITATGQRVTLRCSPRSGDLSVYWYQQSLDQGLQFLIQYYNGEERAKGNILERFSAQQFPDLHSELNLSSLELGDSALYFCASSVGLAGEETQYFGPGTRLLVL.

The chain uses TRBV5-1 and TRBJ2-2; TCRdb lists TRBD2, though no DNA is available to test this call. The CDR3 sequence is 18 residues long. Germline V gives CDR1 SGHRS, CDR2 YFSETQ. CDR3 sequence reads: CASSLRPAGGQNTGELFF.

This CDR3 reads CSARGDRGLFF. The V and J genes are TRBV20-1 and TRBJ1-4; the TCRdb D gene call, TRBD1, has no DNA to confirm it. Looked up from germline, CDR1 is DFQATT and CDR2 is SNEGSKA (reference sequence). CDR3 length: 11 amino acids.

The rearrangement joins TRBV4-2 to TRBJ2-1; no DNA is available, so the TRBD2 call from TCRdb remains unchecked. CDR3 length equals 15 residues. CDR1 is LGHNA, CDR2 YNFKEQ, per germline. CDR3 loop: CASSQSSGSLDEQFF.

CDR3 protein: CSAGGRLAGGSTDTQYF. The chain recombines TRBV29-1 with TRBJ2-3; absent DNA, TCRdb's TRBD2 call cannot be checked. The CDR3 loop spans 17 amino acids. Germline V gene sequence: CDR1 SQVTM, CDR2 ANQGSEA.

V and J are TRBV5-1 and TRBJ1-1; TCRdb picks TRBD1, but there is no DNA to check that call. Germline V gene lookup returns CDR1 SGHRS and CDR2 YFSETQ. The CDR3 loop spans 13 amino acids. CDR3 residues: CASSVRRGTEAFF.

The chain employs TRBV4-2 and TRBJ2-7. The germline V gene encodes CDR1 LGHNA and CDR2 YNFKEQ. This CDR3 is 13 amino acids long. The CDR3 loop reads CASTDGNSYEQYF.

The V call is TRBV15, the J call TRBJ2-3; TCRdb's assignment of TRBD2 cannot be checked, as there is no DNA. CDR1 is LNHNV and CDR2 is YYDKDF in the germline V gene (reference sequence). This CDR3 spans 18 amino acids. CDR3 sequence reads: CATSRVPNGRGSTDTQYF.

The chain is built from TRBV7-2 and TRBJ1-1; TCRdb gives TRBD1 as the D gene, but with no DNA this cannot be confirmed. This CDR3 is 16 amino acids long. Germline assignment: CDR1 SGHTA and CDR2 FQGNSA. The CDR3: CASSAGQGSPGTEAFF.

The V call is TRBV7-2, the J call TRBJ2-5; there is no DNA to check the TCRdb D call of TRBD1. CDR1 and CDR2 from the germline V gene are SGHTA and FQGNSA. CDR3 length equals 16 residues. Here the CDR3 reads CASSLVAGLQEMAQYF.